The following is a T cell receptor (beta chain) sequence with its context. Antigen specificity is unknown. TCRB transcripts that were expressed got sequenced, as all of the isolated RNA had been reverse transcribed. The repertoire was sequenced with immunoSEQ multiplex PCR; TCRdb's copy has only in-frame clones and lacks some. The sample comprises 220,000 or so clones, 68% of which are singletons, and approximately 0.053% rests with the top ten. By way of CD45RO/CCR7/CD25/CD127/CD95/CD27, the CD4+ regulatory, stem cell-like memory, central memory and naive cells were sorted. Each sorted fraction was over 95% pure. This sample was included in a study of beta chain features in type 1 diabetes. Study findings and constraints: The VDJ junctions of type 1 diabetes patients carried fewer insertions and more deletions. Still unanswered here is whether HLA type influences TCRB rearrangement.

This CDR3 has 15 amino acids. V was pared by 2 bases and J by 5 bases, with 13 bases between. Germline CDR1 is SGHVS and CDR2 is FNYEAQ. Sequenced input: naive CD4+ T cells from blood. The sequence was collected from a man aged 25 to 40 in good health. The chain joins TRBV7-6 to TRBJ2-1, with D perhaps TRBD2 (6 bases). The CDR3 sequence is CASSLNGRDHNEQFF. The CDR3 DNA sequence: TGTGCCAGCAGCTTAAACGGGCGGGACCACAATGAGCAGTTCTTC.